This T cell receptor beta chain was sequenced during a study of response to subunit inactivated influenza vaccine. Overall study results and limits: Authors suggested each seasonal flu vaccination may recruit only limited numbers of new T cells.

For this clonotype: Antigen specificity is unknown.

The CDR3 covers 16 residues. Germline CDR1 SEHNR, CDR2 FQNEAQ (reference sequence). Trimming took off 6 bases at V and 0 bases at J, with 15 bases between the two ends. TCRdb recomputed calls from the RT-PCR reads with MiXCR, one row per CDR3 protein. The sample records approximately 170,000 distinct CDR3 sequences, about 15% being singletons. The receptor was derived from a middle-aged man who received an inactivated influenza vaccine. The sample was CD8+ T cells sorted from PBMCs, taken 5 days after vaccination. The chain carries TRBV7-9 and TRBJ2-1; tentatively, D is TRBD1 (6 bases). CDR3 coding DNA: TGTGCCAGCAGTTTGGACAGAGGGGGCTCCTACAATGAGCAGTTCTTC. Translation gives CASSLDRGGSYNEQFF.